What follows are 6 T cell receptor beta chains derived from one specimen sequenced in a study of T cells in Graves' hyperthyroidism and ophthalmopathy. TCR beta CDR3 regions were amplified from RNA transcripts. Initially, a first-round RT-PCR of the TCR CDR3 employed the HTBI primer set. TCRdb fed the multiplex PCR reads into MiXCR, producing one record per CDR3 protein. Altogether under 300,000 distinct CDR3 sequences are present, nearly 15% being singletons, with the ten largest covering about 33%. The sequencing input was blood. These TCRs come from a woman between 45 and 60 years old with Graves' hyperthyroidism that later progressed to Graves' ophthalmopathy.

The rearrangement uses TRBV7-3 and TRBJ2-1; possibly TRBD2 for D (5 bases). The CDR3 has 12 amino acids. Trimming cost V 5 bases and J 9 bases, with 11 bases left between them. CDR1 is SGHTA, CDR2 FQGTGA, per germline. The chain's CDR3 is CASSPTEGEQFF. CDR3 nucleotide sequence: TGTGCCAGCAGCCCGACTGAGGGTGAGCAGTTCTTC.

This clonotype was picked up many times. The rearrangement joins TRBV11-2 to TRBJ2-7; tentatively, D is TRBD1 (6 bases). The V end lost 5 bases, the J end lost 3 bases, and 14 bases lay between the germline ends. This CDR3 contains 14 residues. Germline-derived CDR1 and CDR2 are SGHAT and FQNNGV. CDR3 sequence (DNA): TGTGCCAGCAGCGAACTCACAGGGAGCTACGAGCAGTACTTC. Amino acid sequence: CASSELTGSYEQYF.

In its sample, this clonotype was seen many times. The rearrangement links TRBV30 to TRBJ1-2; possibly TRBD1 for D (5 bases). CDR3 size: 10 residues. V lost 8 bases to trimming and J lost 8 bases, with 12 bases between them. Germline CDR1 reads GTSNPN; CDR2 reads SVGIG (reference sequence). The CDR3 DNA is TGTGCCAAGTACAGGAACGGCTACACCTTC. Translation gives CAKYRNGYTF.

This clonotype showed up just a few times. The V call is TRBV24-1, the J call TRBJ1-2; D is perhaps TRBD1 (5 bases). V lost 4 bases, J lost 4 bases, and 15 bases lay in between. CDR3 length: 15 residues. CDR1 is KGHDR, CDR2 SFDVKD, per germline. CDR3 coding DNA: TGTGCCACCAGTGACGCGGCAGGGCGGGGCTATGGCTACACCTTC. Its translation: CATSDAAGRGYGYTF.

This clonotype was picked up a small number of times. This chain uses TRBV4-2 with TRBJ2-3; D gene unclear. The CDR3 is made up of 16 amino acids. Trimming stripped 0 bases from V and 6 bases from J, with 16 bases between. CDR1 is LGHNA, CDR2 YNFKEQ, per germline. The CDR3 bases are TGTGCCAGCAGCCAAGATAGCACCCAACAGACGGATACGCAGTATTTT. Translation gives CASSQDSTQQTDTQYF.

This clonotype was seen ten or more times. The chain has TRBV28 and TRBJ1-1, with 11 positions matching TRBD1. With 6 bases clipped from V and 11 bases from J, the junction kept 8 bases outside the gene matches. The CDR3 is 13 residues long. CDR1 and CDR2 from the germline V gene are MDHEN and SYDVKM. The CDR3 is CASRDRGLGSAFF. CDR3 sequence (DNA): TGTGCCAGCAGGGACAGGGGGCTCGGTTCGGCTTTCTTT.